The clone carrying this T cell receptor beta chain was detected a few times. These data come from a study of patients and donors after allogeneic stem cell transplantation. The CDR3 has 17 amino acids. CDR1 is DFQATT, CDR2 SNEGSKA, per germline (reference sequence). V was pared by 0 bases and J by 2 bases, with 11 bases of the junction left unmatched. MiXCR, applied by TCRdb to the RT-PCR reads, yields one record per CDR3 protein. The sample gives approximately 150,000 distinct CDR3 sequences, 30% of which show up once; approximately 3.5% is in the top ten. The receptor comes from a human donor who was either an allogeneic HSCT recipient or a stem cell or donor lymphocyte infusion donor (not recorded which). It is not recorded whose cells these are; they may come from a transplant donor. This sequence joins TRBV20-1 and TRBJ2-3; 7 bases align to TRBD2. The sequencing input was blood, either unsorted or a sorted T cell fraction (not recorded which). CDR3 DNA sequence: TGCAGTGCTAGAGAAATCTTCCGGGAGGCCTACACAGATACGCAGTATTTT. It specifies CSAREIFREAYTDTQYF.